This is a list of T cell receptor beta chains from one sample in a study of blood T cell repertoires in COVID-19. The table came from immunoSEQ multiplex PCR; TCRdb's copy has only in-frame clones and leaves some out. The sample contains some 140,000 clones, about four fifths of which appear only once. Sequences were obtained from PBMCs or T cells enriched from blood (not recorded which). The source of these receptors is a man between 40 and 49 years old with acute COVID-19. CDR3s include the opening cysteine and the closing phenylalanine or tryptophan. D genes are given only for firm matches. The size of a clone is reported for some rows only, either as once, few or many, or as a class for expanded clones.

D: TRBD1; J: TRBJ1-1; V: TRBV4-1; size: NA; length: 16; DNA: TGCGCCAGCAGCCACTCCCTCCGGGCAGGGGGAGGTGAAGCTTTCTTT; CDR3: CASSHSLRAGGGEAFF
D: TRBD2; J: TRBJ2-7; V: TRBV30; size: NA; length: 18; DNA: TGTGCCTGGAGTGTACGGAGGACTAGCGGGGTAGGAGACTACGAGCAGTACTTC; CDR3: CAWSVRRTSGVGDYEQYF
D: NA; J: TRBJ2-5; V: TRBV3-1/TRBV3-2; size: NA; length: 12; DNA: TGTGCCAGCAGCCACTTACAAGAGACCCAGTACTTC; CDR3: CASSHLQETQYF
D: TRBD1; J: TRBJ1-3; V: TRBV6-1; size: NA; length: 16; DNA: TGTGCCAGCAGTGAAGACAGGGGAAGCTCTGGAAACACCATATATTTT; CDR3: CASSEDRGSSGNTIYF
D: TRBD1; J: TRBJ1-6; V: TRBV19; size: NA; length: 15; DNA: TGTGCCAGTAGTTCGACAGGGGGCCCTAATTCACCCCTCCACTTT; CDR3: CASSSTGGPNSPLHF
D: TRBD2; J: TRBJ2-5; V: TRBV3-1/TRBV3-2; size: NA; length: 12; DNA: TGTGCCAGCGAGACTAGCACAGAGACCCAGTACTTC; CDR3: CASETSTETQYF
D: NA; J: TRBJ1-3; V: TRBV7-2; size: NA; length: 15; DNA: TGTGCCAGCAGCACGGTTCTGGGGAGCGGAAACACCATATATTTT; CDR3: CASSTVLGSGNTIYF
D: TRBD1; J: TRBJ1-4; V: TRBV5-6; size: NA; length: 14; DNA: TGTGCCAGCAGCTCCGACAGGGTAAGGGAAAAACTGTTTTTT; CDR3: CASSSDRVREKLFF
D: TRBD2; J: TRBJ2-1; V: TRBV6-2/TRBV6-3; size: NA; length: 18; DNA: TGTGCCAGCAGCCCCTGGGGAGCGGGGGTTACCTCCTACAATGAGCAGTTCTTC; CDR3: CASSPWGAGVTSYNEQFF
D: TRBD1; J: TRBJ1-6; V: TRBV7-9; size: NA; length: 14; DNA: TGTGCCAGCGGCCTGGGACAGGGGCTGTCACCCCTCCACTTT; CDR3: CASGLGQGLSPLHF
D: NA; J: TRBJ2-7; V: TRBV30; size: NA; length: 15; DNA: TGTGCCTGGAGTGAGGCCAGGCCCGGTAACTACGAGCAGTACTTC; CDR3: CAWSEARPGNYEQYF
D: NA; J: TRBJ1-6; V: TRBV7-9; size: NA; length: 14; DNA: TGTGCCAGCAGCGCGACTGCGAGGAGGTCACCCCTCCACTTT; CDR3: CASSATARRSPLHF
D: TRBD2; J: TRBJ2-1; V: TRBV6-1; size: NA; length: 14; DNA: TGTGCCAGCAGGGGAAGCGGGAGTCAGAATGAGCAGTTCTTC; CDR3: CASRGSGSQNEQFF
D: NA; J: TRBJ1-1; V: TRBV11-2; size: NA; length: 14; DNA: TGTGCCAGCACCGACTGGGGGGGGAACACTGAAGCTTTCTTT; CDR3: CASTDWGGNTEAFF
D: NA; J: TRBJ1-5; V: TRBV4-3; size: NA; length: 16; DNA: TGCGCCAGCAGCCAAGATTCAGGCCATAGCAATCAGCCCCAGCATTTT; CDR3: CASSQDSGHSNQPQHF
D: NA; J: TRBJ2-1; V: TRBV5-8; size: NA; length: 15; DNA: TGTGCCAGCAGCCGAACAGGACACTCCTACAATGAGCAGTTCTTC; CDR3: CASSRTGHSYNEQFF
D: NA; J: TRBJ2-3; V: TRBV3-1/TRBV3-2; size: NA; length: 15; DNA: TGTGCCAGCAGCCAAGATACTACTCGCACAGATACGCAGTATTTT; CDR3: CASSQDTTRTDTQYF
D: NA; J: TRBJ2-1; V: TRBV7-8; size: NA; length: 15; DNA: TGTGCCAGCAGCTTAGAAGGGGGTTCCTACAATGAGCAGTTCTTC; CDR3: CASSLEGGSYNEQFF
D: NA; J: TRBJ1-1; V: TRBV18; size: NA; length: 13; DNA: TGTGCCAGCTCATCGGGGGTGAACACTGAAGCTTTCTTT; CDR3: CASSSGVNTEAFF
D: TRBD1; J: TRBJ1-3; V: TRBV7-6; size: NA; length: 19; DNA: TGTGCCAGCAGCTTAAGACAGGGGCTGCCGGGGGACTCTGGAAACACCATATATTTT; CDR3: CASSLRQGLPGDSGNTIYF
D: TRBD1; J: TRBJ2-7; V: TRBV18; size: NA; length: 16; DNA: TGTGCCAGCTCACCACGACCGGGACAGGGCCCCTACGAGCAGTACTTC; CDR3: CASSPRPGQGPYEQYF
D: NA; J: TRBJ1-2; V: TRBV5-8; size: few; length: 12; DNA: TGTGCCAGCAGCCTTACACGATATGGCTACACCTTC; CDR3: CASSLTRYGYTF
D: NA; J: TRBJ1-4; V: TRBV6-6; size: NA; length: 15; DNA: TGTGCCAGCAGTTGGCGGGACCCCGGGGGGGAAAAACTGTTTTTT; CDR3: CASSWRDPGGEKLFF
D: TRBD1; J: TRBJ2-3; V: TRBV5-1; size: NA; length: 16; DNA: TGCGCCAGCAGCGGTTCCGGGACAGGGATGTCCGATACGCAGTATTTT; CDR3: CASSGSGTGMSDTQYF
D: NA; J: TRBJ2-7; V: TRBV28; size: NA; length: 12; DNA: TGTGCCAGCGGAGTTTTCGCCTACGAGCAGTACTTC; CDR3: CASGVFAYEQYF
D: TRBD1; J: TRBJ1-1; V: TRBV15; size: NA; length: 14; DNA: TGTGCCACCAGCTGGGACAGGTCGAACACTGAAGCTTTCTTT; CDR3: CATSWDRSNTEAFF
D: NA; J: TRBJ1-1; V: TRBV5-1; size: NA; length: 14; DNA: TGCGCCAGCAGCTCTTACAGCTCCTACACTGAAGCTTTCTTT; CDR3: CASSSYSSYTEAFF
D: TRBD2; J: TRBJ2-2; V: TRBV23-1; size: NA; length: 17; DNA: TGCGCCAGCAGTCAATCAGGGCGGGAGCGGGACACCGGGGAGCTGTTTTTT; CDR3: CASSQSGRERDTGELFF
D: TRBD1; J: TRBJ1-1; V: TRBV30; size: NA; length: 15; DNA: TGTGCCTGGAGTCTGAACAGGGGGCTGGGTACTGAAGCTTTCTTT; CDR3: CAWSLNRGLGTEAFF
D: NA; J: TRBJ2-7; V: TRBV3-1/TRBV3-2; size: medium-sized; length: 16; DNA: TGTGCCAGCAGCCAAGGCTACTCGACAGGACACTACGAGCAGTACTTC; CDR3: CASSQGYSTGHYEQYF
D: NA; J: TRBJ2-7; V: TRBV7-2; size: NA; length: 14; DNA: TGTGCCAGCAGCTTGGGGCCCGCAACAGGCGAGCAGTACTTC; CDR3: CASSLGPATGEQYF
D: NA; J: TRBJ1-1; V: TRBV27; size: NA; length: 15; DNA: TGTGCCAGCAGTTCCACCGGGACACGCAAAACTGAAGCTTTCTTT; CDR3: CASSSTGTRKTEAFF
D: NA; J: TRBJ2-2; V: TRBV7-9; size: NA; length: 15; DNA: TGTGCCAGCAGCTTCCCGGGTCTGAACACCGGGGAGCTGTTTTTT; CDR3: CASSFPGLNTGELFF
D: TRBD1; J: TRBJ2-7; V: TRBV19; size: NA; length: 16; DNA: TGTGCCAGTAGTATAGAGGCCGGGACAGGGGTCTACGAGCAGTACTTC; CDR3: CASSIEAGTGVYEQYF
D: TRBD2; J: TRBJ2-5; V: TRBV6-8; size: NA; length: 17; DNA: TGTGCCAGCACCCTCCAGCGGGGGCCGTTCCTCCAAGAGACCCAGTACTTC; CDR3: CASTLQRGPFLQETQYF
D: TRBD1; J: TRBJ1-1; V: TRBV12-3/TRBV12-4; size: NA; length: 13; DNA: TGTGCCAGCAGAGGACAGGGGAACACTGAAGCTTTCTTT; CDR3: CASRGQGNTEAFF
D: NA; J: TRBJ2-5; V: TRBV29-1; size: NA; length: 13; DNA: TGCAGCGTTGAAGGGCAGGGGAAGGAGACCCAGTACTTC; CDR3: CSVEGQGKETQYF
D: NA; J: TRBJ2-3; V: TRBV7-2; size: NA; length: 13; DNA: TGTGCCAGCAGCTTAATGGAGCGGGATACGCAGTATTTT; CDR3: CASSLMERDTQYF
D: TRBD2; J: TRBJ2-3; V: TRBV4-1; size: NA; length: 15; DNA: TGCGCCAGCAGCCAACAACTAGCGGGCACAGATACGCAGTATTTT; CDR3: CASSQQLAGTDTQYF
D: TRBD2; J: TRBJ2-5; V: TRBV3-1/TRBV3-2; size: NA; length: 18; DNA: TGTGCCAGCCATCCCTCCGGGACTAGCGGGTGTCTGGGAGAGACCCAGTACTTC; CDR3: CASHPSGTSGCLGETQYF
D: NA; J: TRBJ1-5; V: TRBV27; size: NA; length: 16; DNA: TGTGCCAGCAGTTACCAATGGGGCCAGGGGAATCAGCCCCAGCATTTT; CDR3: CASSYQWGQGNQPQHF
D: NA; J: TRBJ1-5; V: TRBV7-8; size: NA; length: 14; DNA: TGTGCCAGCAGCTCCGAGATGGGCAATCAGCCCCAGCATTTT; CDR3: CASSSEMGNQPQHF
D: TRBD1; J: TRBJ1-1; V: TRBV5-1; size: NA; length: 17; DNA: TGCGCCAGCAGCAAGACAGGGGGCGTTACCCCAAACACTGAAGCTTTCTTT; CDR3: CASSKTGGVTPNTEAFF
D: NA; J: TRBJ2-3; V: TRBV5-4; size: NA; length: 13; DNA: TGTGCCAGCAGCCCGCGACGCGGGGATACGCAGTATTTT; CDR3: CASSPRRGDTQYF
D: NA; J: TRBJ1-2; V: TRBV6-1; size: NA; length: 13; DNA: TGTGCCAGCAGTGAAGGGACAGTCTATGGCTACACCTTC; CDR3: CASSEGTVYGYTF
D: NA; J: TRBJ2-1; V: TRBV3-1/TRBV3-2; size: NA; length: 16; DNA: TGTGCCACCAAAGGAGAGGGGCAGGGGTCCTACAATGAGCAGTTCTTC; CDR3: CATKGEGQGSYNEQFF
D: TRBD1; J: TRBJ2-2; V: TRBV24-1; size: once; length: 17; DNA: TGTGCCACCAGTGATCCCCGGACAGGACGGCCCACCGGGGAGCTGTTTTTT; CDR3: CATSDPRTGRPTGELFF
D: NA; J: TRBJ1-2; V: TRBV5-5; size: few; length: 12; DNA: TGTGCCAGCAGCTTGGCAGTCTATGGCTACACCTTC; CDR3: CASSLAVYGYTF
D: NA; J: TRBJ2-2; V: TRBV5-4; size: NA; length: 15; DNA: TGTGCCAGCAGCTCCCTGGGAGTTGGCACCGGGGAGCTGTTTTTT; CDR3: CASSSLGVGTGELFF
D: TRBD2; J: TRBJ2-7; V: TRBV6-2/TRBV6-3; size: NA; length: 17; DNA: TGTGCCAGCAGTTACCCCTCTCTAGGGCGGGAGGGCTACGAGCAGTACTTC; CDR3: CASSYPSLGREGYEQYF
D: NA; J: TRBJ2-2; V: TRBV6-2/TRBV6-3; size: NA; length: 13; DNA: TGTGCCAGCAGTCAGGGCCGGAGCGGGGAGCTGTTTTTT; CDR3: CASSQGRSGELFF
D: NA; J: TRBJ2-3; V: TRBV6-2/TRBV6-3; size: NA; length: 16; DNA: TGTGCCAGCAGTTCCCCCGGGACGACGACTAGGGATACGCAGTATTTT; CDR3: CASSSPGTTTRDTQYF
D: NA; J: TRBJ1-1; V: TRBV7-8; size: NA; length: 15; DNA: TGTGCCAGCAGCTTAGGCTCGGGGGGGAACACTGAAGCTTTCTTT; CDR3: CASSLGSGGNTEAFF
D: TRBD2; J: TRBJ2-2; V: TRBV2; size: NA; length: 15; DNA: TGTGCCAGCAGGGGACTAGCGGGTGTCACCGGGGAGCTGTTTTTT; CDR3: CASRGLAGVTGELFF
D: NA; J: TRBJ1-2; V: TRBV6-1; size: NA; length: 12; DNA: TGTGCCAGCAGTGAAAGGGGCAGCGGCTACACCTTC; CDR3: CASSERGSGYTF
D: NA; J: TRBJ2-6; V: TRBV7-8; size: NA; length: 14; DNA: TGTGCCAGCAGGCCAGGCCCTGGGGCCAACGTCCTGACTTTC; CDR3: CASRPGPGANVLTF
D: NA; J: TRBJ1-2; V: TRBV9; size: few; length: 15; DNA: TGTGCCAGCAGCGTAGAATTGGGAGGGGGCTATGGCTACACCTTC; CDR3: CASSVELGGGYGYTF
D: NA; J: TRBJ2-2; V: TRBV21-1; size: once; length: 16; DNA: TGTGCCAGCAGCAAGCGGTTGATTCTTTACACCGGGGAGCTGTTTTTT; CDR3: CASSKRLILYTGELFF
D: TRBD1; J: TRBJ2-7; V: TRBV9; size: NA; length: 14; DNA: TGTGCCAGCAGCACTTATGGGACAGGGACCGAGCAGTACTTC; CDR3: CASSTYGTGTEQYF